This T cell receptor (beta chain) comes out of a study of cytomegalovirus exposure and HLA in healthy donors. Overall study: From donors who were HLA-typed, an early data release held around 85 million unique TCRs. Membership in the Caucasian-associated ancestry cluster was found for approximately 85% of about 430 genotyped donors. Findings and caveats of the study: The authors confirmed in vitro that a few CMV-associated chains were specific for CMV antigens.

The PCR had 60 Vbeta and 13 Jbeta primers. Repertoires were generated with immunoSEQ multiplex PCR, while TCRdb's copy carries only in-frame clones and drops some. The table has 75,000 to 100,000 clones, 7.5% to 8.5% seen once. As concerns this clone: Its specificity is not known. In the same sample, other DNA sequences code for this CDR3.

Sequencing was carried out using PBMCs. This TCR was recovered from a man over 45 in good health and CMV-seronegative.

Written as DNA, the CDR3 is TGCGCCAGCAGCTTGACAGGGCTGCAGCCCCAGCATTTT. This codes for CASSLTGLQPQHF. The chain carries TRBV5-1 and TRBJ1-5, with TRBD1 as a possible D gene (6 bases). The CDR3 has 13 amino acids. V lost 1 base, J lost 7 bases, and 9 bases lay in between. Germline CDR1 reads SGHRS; CDR2 reads YFSETQ. Together with reference TRBV5-1 and TRBJ1-5, the CDR3 gives the full variable domain: KAGVTQTPRYLIKTRGQQVTLSCSPISGHRSVSWYQQTPGQGLQFLFEYFSETQRNKGNFPGRFSGRQFSNSRSEMNVSTLELGDSALYLCASSLTGLQPQHFGDGTRLSIL.